This T cell receptor (beta chain) was sequenced in a study of OX40 agonist ivuxolimab in advanced cancers. The overall study: Patients enrolled in dose escalation were diagnosed with hepatocellular carcinoma, melanoma, renal cell or head and neck cancer.

Comment on this clone: What it recognizes is unknown.

The timepoints at which blood was sampled were baseline, cycle 4 day 1, and cycle 7 day 1. V lost 4 bases and J 10 bases, leaving 16 bases between the germline ends. This CDR3 has 13 amino acids. Germline assignment: CDR1 MGHRA and CDR2 YSYEKL. Study-level findings and limits: Normalized T-cell clonal expansion was also low in some nonresponders. Doses of 0.1 to 3.0 mg/kg were accompanied by clonal expansion of CD4+ and CD8+ blood T cells by week 6.

Profiling relied on immunoSEQ multiplex PCR, and the TCRdb table lists in-frame clones only, not all of them. The sample records about 77,000 clones, roughly 80% being singletons. The V gene is TRBV4-1, the J gene TRBJ1-1; D gene uncertain. Material: CD4+ or CD8+ T cells sorted from blood, obtained in a trial of the OX40 agonist ivuxolimab. The TCR sequence derives from an adult with an advanced solid tumor such as melanoma, head and neck, liver or kidney cancer. The CDR3 loop reads CASSPDGRVAAFF. The CDR3 bases are TGCGCCAGCAGCCCCGACGGGAGGGTTGCAGCTTTCTTT.